This T cell receptor (beta chain) was obtained from a study of blood T cell repertoires in COVID-19. The CDR3 runs to 14 residues. Germline V lookup: CDR1 LGHDT, CDR2 YNNKEL (reference sequence). Between the trimmed V and J ends, which lost 4 bases and 14 bases, there was a span of 23 bases. Produced via immunoSEQ multiplex PCR; TCRdb's table is partial and in-frame only. This sample carries some 150,000 clones, 84% of them seen once, and the ten largest clones take less than 6%. The V and J genes are TRBV3-1 (or the pseudogene TRBV3-2) and TRBJ1-1; tentatively, D is TRBD1 (6 bases). Sequencing was done on a sample of PBMCs or T cells enriched from blood (not recorded which). The receptor's source is a woman in her forties or fifties who had been exposed to COVID-19. Written as DNA, the CDR3 is TGTGCCAGCAGCCCTTTCCGAGGTCAGGGGATACTGTTCTTT. Amino acids: CASSPFRGQGILFF.